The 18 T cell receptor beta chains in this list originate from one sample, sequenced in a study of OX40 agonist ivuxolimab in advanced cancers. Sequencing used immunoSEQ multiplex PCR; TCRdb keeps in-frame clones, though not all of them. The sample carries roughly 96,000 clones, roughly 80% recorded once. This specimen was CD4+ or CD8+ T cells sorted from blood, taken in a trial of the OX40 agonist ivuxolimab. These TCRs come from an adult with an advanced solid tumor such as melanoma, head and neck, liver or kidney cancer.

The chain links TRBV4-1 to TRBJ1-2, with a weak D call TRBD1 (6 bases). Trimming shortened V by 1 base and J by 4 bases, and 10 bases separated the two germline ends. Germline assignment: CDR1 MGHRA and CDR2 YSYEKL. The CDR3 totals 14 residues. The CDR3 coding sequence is TGCGCCAGCAGCCAAGCTCTAGGGGGCTATGGCTACACCTTC. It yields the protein CASSQALGGYGYTF.

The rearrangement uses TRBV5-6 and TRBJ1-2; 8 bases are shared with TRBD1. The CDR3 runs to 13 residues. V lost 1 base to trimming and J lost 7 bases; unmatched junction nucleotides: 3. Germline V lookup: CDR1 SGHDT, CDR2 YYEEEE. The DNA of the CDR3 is TGTGCCAGCAGCTTGTCAGGGGGCTTTGGCTACACCTTC. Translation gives CASSLSGGFGYTF.

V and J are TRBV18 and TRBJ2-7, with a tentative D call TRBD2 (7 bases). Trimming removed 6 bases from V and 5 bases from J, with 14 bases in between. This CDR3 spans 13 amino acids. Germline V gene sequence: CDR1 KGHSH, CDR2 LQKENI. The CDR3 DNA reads TGTGCCAGCTCCCGGGGGGCTCAGGACGAGCAGTACTTC. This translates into CASSRGAQDEQYF.

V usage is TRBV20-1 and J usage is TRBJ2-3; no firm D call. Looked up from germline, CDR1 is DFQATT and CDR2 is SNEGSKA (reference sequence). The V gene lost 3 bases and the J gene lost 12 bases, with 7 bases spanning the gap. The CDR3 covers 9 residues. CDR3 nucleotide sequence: TGCAGTGCTAGGGGCGACCAGTATTTT. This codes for CSARGDQYF.

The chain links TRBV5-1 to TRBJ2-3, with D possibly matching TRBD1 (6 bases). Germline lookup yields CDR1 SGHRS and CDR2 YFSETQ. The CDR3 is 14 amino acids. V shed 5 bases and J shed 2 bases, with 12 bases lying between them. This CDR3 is CASRRDTYTDTQYF. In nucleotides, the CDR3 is TGCGCCAGCAGGAGGGACACGTACACAGATACGCAGTATTTT.

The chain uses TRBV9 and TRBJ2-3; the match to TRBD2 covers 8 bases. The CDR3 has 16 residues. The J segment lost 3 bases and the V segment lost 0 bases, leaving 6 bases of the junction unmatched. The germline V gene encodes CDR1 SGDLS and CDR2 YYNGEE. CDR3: CASSVASGSGTDTQYF. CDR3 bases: TGTGCCAGCAGCGTAGCGAGCGGGAGTGGGACAGATACGCAGTATTTT.

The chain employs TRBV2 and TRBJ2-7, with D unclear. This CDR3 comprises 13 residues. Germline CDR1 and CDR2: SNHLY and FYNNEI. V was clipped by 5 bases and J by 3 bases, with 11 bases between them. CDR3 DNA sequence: TGTGCCAGCAGTCCCGACCCAGGCTACGAGCAGTACTTC. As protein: CASSPDPGYEQYF.

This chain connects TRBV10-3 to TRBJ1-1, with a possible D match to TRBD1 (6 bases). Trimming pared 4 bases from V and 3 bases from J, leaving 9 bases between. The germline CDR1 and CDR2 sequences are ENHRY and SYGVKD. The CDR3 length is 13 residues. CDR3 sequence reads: CAISGGGDTEAFF. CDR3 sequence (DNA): TGTGCCATCAGTGGAGGGGGGGACACTGAAGCTTTCTTT.

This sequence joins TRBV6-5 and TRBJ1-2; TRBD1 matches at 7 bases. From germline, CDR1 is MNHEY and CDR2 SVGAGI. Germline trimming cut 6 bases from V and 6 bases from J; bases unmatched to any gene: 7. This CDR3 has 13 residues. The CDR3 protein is CASSPGTENGYTF. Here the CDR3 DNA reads TGTGCCAGCAGCCCCGGGACAGAAAATGGCTACACCTTC.

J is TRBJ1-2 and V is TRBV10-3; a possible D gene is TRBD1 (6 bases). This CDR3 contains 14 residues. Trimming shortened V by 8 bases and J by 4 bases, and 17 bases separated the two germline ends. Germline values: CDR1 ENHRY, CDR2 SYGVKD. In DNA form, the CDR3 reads TGTGCCATCGGAGGACAGCCTAAAAGCTATGGCTACACCTTC. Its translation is CAIGGQPKSYGYTF.

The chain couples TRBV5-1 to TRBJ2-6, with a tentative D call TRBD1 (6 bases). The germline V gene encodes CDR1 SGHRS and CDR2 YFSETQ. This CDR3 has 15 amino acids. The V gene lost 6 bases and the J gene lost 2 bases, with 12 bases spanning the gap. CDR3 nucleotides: TGCGCCAGCACCACACAGGGAGCTGGGGCCAACGTCCTGACTTTC. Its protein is CASTTQGAGANVLTF.

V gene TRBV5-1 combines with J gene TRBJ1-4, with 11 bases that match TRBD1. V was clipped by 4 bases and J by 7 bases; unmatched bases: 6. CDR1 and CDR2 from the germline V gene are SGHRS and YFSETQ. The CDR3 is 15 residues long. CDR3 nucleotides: TGCGCCAGCAGCGTTCGGACAGGGGGCGGTGAAAAACTGTTTTTT. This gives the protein CASSVRTGGGEKLFF.

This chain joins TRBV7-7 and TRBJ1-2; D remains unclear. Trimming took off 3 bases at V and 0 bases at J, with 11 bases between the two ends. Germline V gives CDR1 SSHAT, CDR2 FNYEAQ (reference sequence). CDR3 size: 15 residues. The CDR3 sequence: CASSLPAKSNYGYTF. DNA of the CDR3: TGTGCCAGCAGCTTGCCGGCCAAATCTAACTATGGCTACACCTTC.

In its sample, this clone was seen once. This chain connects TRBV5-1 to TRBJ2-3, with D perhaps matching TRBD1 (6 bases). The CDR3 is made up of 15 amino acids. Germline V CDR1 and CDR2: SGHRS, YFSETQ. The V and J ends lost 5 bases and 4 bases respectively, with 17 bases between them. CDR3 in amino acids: CASRAQGMFADTQYF. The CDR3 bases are TGCGCCAGCAGAGCCCAGGGGATGTTCGCAGATACGCAGTATTTT.

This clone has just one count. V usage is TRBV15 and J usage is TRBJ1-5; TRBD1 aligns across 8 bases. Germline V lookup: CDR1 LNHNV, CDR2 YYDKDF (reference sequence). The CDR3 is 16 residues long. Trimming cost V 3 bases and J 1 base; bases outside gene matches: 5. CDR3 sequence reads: CATSSTTGVSNQPQHF. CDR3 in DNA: TGTGCCACCAGCAGCACGACAGGGGTGAGCAATCAGCCCCAGCATTTT.

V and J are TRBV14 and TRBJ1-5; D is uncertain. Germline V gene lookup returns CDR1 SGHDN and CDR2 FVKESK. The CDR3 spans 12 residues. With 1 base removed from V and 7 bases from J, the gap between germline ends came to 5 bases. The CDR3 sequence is CASSQGLQPQHF. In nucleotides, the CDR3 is TGTGCCAGCAGCCAAGGGCTGCAGCCCCAGCATTTT.

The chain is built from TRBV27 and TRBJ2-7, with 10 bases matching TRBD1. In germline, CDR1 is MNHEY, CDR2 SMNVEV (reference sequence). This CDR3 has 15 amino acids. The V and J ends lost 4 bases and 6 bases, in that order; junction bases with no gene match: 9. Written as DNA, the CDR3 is TGTGCCAGCAGTTCTAGGGGGACAGGGGCGTTCGAGCAGTACTTC. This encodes CASSSRGTGAFEQYF.

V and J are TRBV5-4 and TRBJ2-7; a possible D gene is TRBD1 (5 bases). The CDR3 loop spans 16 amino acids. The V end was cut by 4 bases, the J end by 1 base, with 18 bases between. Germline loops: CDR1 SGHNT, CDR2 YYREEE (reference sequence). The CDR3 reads CASSQVGAKVSYEQYF. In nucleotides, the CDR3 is TGTGCCAGCAGCCAGGTTGGGGCGAAAGTTTCCTACGAGCAGTACTTC.